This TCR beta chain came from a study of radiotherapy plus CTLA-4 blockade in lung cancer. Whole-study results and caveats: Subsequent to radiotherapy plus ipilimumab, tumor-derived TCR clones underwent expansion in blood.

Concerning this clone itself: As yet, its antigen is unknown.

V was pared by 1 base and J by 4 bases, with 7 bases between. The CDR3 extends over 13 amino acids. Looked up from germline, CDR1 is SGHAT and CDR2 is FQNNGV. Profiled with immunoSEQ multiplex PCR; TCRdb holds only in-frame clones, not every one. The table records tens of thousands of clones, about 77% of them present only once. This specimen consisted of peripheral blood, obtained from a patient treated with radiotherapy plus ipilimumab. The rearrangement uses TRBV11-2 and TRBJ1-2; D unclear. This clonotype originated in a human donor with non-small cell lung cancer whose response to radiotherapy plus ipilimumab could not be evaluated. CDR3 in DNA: TGTGCCAGCAGCTTAGGGGCAGTCTATGGCTACACCTTC. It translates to CASSLGAVYGYTF.